The rows below give T cell receptor beta chains drawn from one sample of a study of blood T cell repertoires in COVID-19. Using immunoSEQ multiplex PCR, the repertoire was profiled, and TCRdb retains in-frame clones only, with some absent. The sample records about 26,000 clones, around 60% being singletons. Sample: peripheral blood. Receptor source: a man between 60 and 75 years old with active or convalescent COVID-19. Each CDR3 is given with its conserved first and last residue. For some rows the clone size is stated as once, few or many, or as a class when expanded; others skip it.

J | V | length | size | CDR3
TRBJ2-3 | TRBV19 | 14 | few | CASISSGAADTQYF
TRBJ2-7 | TRBV25-1 | 14 | once | CASSDPGTGEEQYF
TRBJ1-6 | TRBV19 | 16 | few | CATAGPGFSYNSPLHF
TRBJ2-1 | TRBV15 | 14 | NA | CATSVQGLYNEQFF
TRBJ1-2 | TRBV5-5 | 15 | NA | CASSPKDSDNYGYTF
TRBJ1-1 | TRBV6-5 | 14 | few | CASSWTGQNTEAFF
TRBJ2-7 | TRBV4-1 | 14 | NA | CASSLRESYYEQYF
TRBJ2-1 | TRBV30 | 14 | NA | CAASGRGGAGEQFF
TRBJ1-1 | TRBV10-2 | 14 | NA | CASGPGQGSTEAFF
TRBJ1-3 | TRBV5-6 | 15 | NA | CASSSGQGSGNTIYF
TRBJ2-1 | TRBV12-3/TRBV12-4 | 13 | NA | CASSPAGYNEQFF
TRBJ1-5 | TRBV6-5 | 15 | NA | CASSYIGDSNQPQHF
TRBJ2-2 | TRBV15 | 21 | NA | CATSQAYPAGAGGEDTGELFF
TRBJ2-2 | TRBV6-5 | 14 | NA | CASSYYRDTGELFF
TRBJ2-7 | TRBV29-1 | 13 | NA | CSVEGDRAYEQYF
TRBJ1-1 | TRBV15 | 13 | NA | CATSRGGQTEAFF
TRBJ2-3 | TRBV6-4 | 16 | NA | CASAPGTSGGPDTQYF
TRBJ1-2 | TRBV19 | 14 | NA | CASTPTGIFYGYTF
TRBJ2-1 | TRBV7-3 | 15 | medium-sized | CASSQTSGRAAEQFF
TRBJ1-1 | TRBV28 | 14 | once | CASGQGAMNTEAFF
TRBJ2-7 | TRBV29-1 | 13 | NA | CSVGNGQGYEQYF
TRBJ2-1 | TRBV4-1 | 14 | NA | CASGTSATYNEQFF
TRBJ2-7 | TRBV19 | 15 | NA | CASKALGQGAFEQYF
TRBJ1-6 | TRBV11-2 | 13 | NA | CASSLDRVSPLHF
TRBJ2-4 | TRBV4-1 | 13 | NA | CASSRGPAGIQYF
TRBJ1-2 | TRBV14 | 15 | NA | CASSQVPGNYYGYTF
TRBJ1-1 | TRBV5-6 | 15 | NA | CASSWNSGMNTEAFF
TRBJ2-5 | TRBV5-1 | 18 | few | CASSLGSRAGGLPETQYF
TRBJ1-1 | TRBV6-5 | 15 | NA | CASSYSPGFGTEAFF
TRBJ1-5 | TRBV4-2 | 19 | NA | CASSQVSQGAFSRNQPQHF
TRBJ2-5 | TRBV6-2/TRBV6-3 | 16 | few | CASTPRRTSGQETQYF
TRBJ1-3 | TRBV20-1 | 11 | NA | CSAQGRNTIYF
TRBJ2-7 | TRBV21-1 | 14 | medium-sized | CASTKVLADYEQYF
TRBJ1-1 | TRBV3-1/TRBV3-2 | 14 | few | CASSPVDRAAEAFF
TRBJ2-1 | TRBV9 | 15 | NA | CASSVGDRVIVEQFF
TRBJ2-7 | TRBV18 | 18 | NA | CASSPSYRASLVDYEQYF
TRBJ1-1 | TRBV30 | 12 | once | CAWSQNSFEAFF
TRBJ1-2 | TRBV5-1 | 15 | few | CASSSMTGGGYGYTF
TRBJ1-6 | TRBV30 | 15 | NA | CAWSSGQGDNSPLHF
TRBJ2-2 | TRBV19 | 14 | NA | CAVRGQGWTGELFF
TRBJ2-7 | TRBV6-6 | 15 | few | CASSYRDRVSYEQYF
TRBJ2-2 | TRBV6-1 | 17 | few | CASSEAGGGANTGELFF
TRBJ2-5 | TRBV19 | 15 | NA | CASSIGRGARETQYF
TRBJ2-3 | TRBV10-1 | 18 | NA | CASSGSSGTSGGQDTQYF
TRBJ2-1 | TRBV19 | 19 | few | CASSMITGGKSRRMYEQFF
TRBJ2-6 | TRBV2 | 19 | NA | CASRDRGSIALSGANVLTF
TRBJ1-1 | TRBV14 | 13 | NA | CASSRRQGTEAFF
TRBJ1-1 | TRBV15 | 13 | NA | CATSRDFGAEAFF
TRBJ1-5 | TRBV5-1 | 14 | NA | CASSPQGADQPQHF
TRBJ2-1 | TRBV15 | 19 | few | CATSRDLGLAVGGYNEQFF